Reported below is one T cell receptor (beta chain). This table comes from immunoSEQ multiplex PCR, and its TCRdb copy is limited to in-frame clones, with some not included. The data hold approximately 93,000 clones, with approximately 95% observed a single time. The data derive from a study of technical replicates of blood from a few donors. Germline assignment: CDR1 SGHRS and CDR2 YFSETQ. With 4 bases clipped from V and 4 bases from J, the junction kept 7 bases outside the gene matches. The CDR3 is 15 amino acids. Sequenced input: T cells isolated from PBMCs. This sequence was found in a human donor in good health. This chain joins TRBV5-1 and TRBJ2-1; 8 nucleotides align to TRBD2. In DNA, the CDR3 is TGCGCCAGCAGCGGCACTAGCGGATTGTACAATGAGCAGTTCTTC. Protein product: CASSGTSGLYNEQFF.